A selection of T cell receptor beta chains follows, all from one sample in a study of T cell repertoires in aging, cancer and after chemotherapy. In TCRdb, the multiplex PCR reads were re-called with MiXCR into one record per CDR3 protein. The data contain approximately 13,000 distinct CDR3 sequences, approximately 22% of them seen just once; the ten biggest clones take up roughly 5.6%. Sequencing was carried out using blood. These receptors all stem from a human donor in good health. The CDR3 runs from the conserved cysteine through the conserved F or W. The order of the fields is V gene, J gene, D gene, clone size, CDR3 protein, CDR3 DNA. D genes are given only for firm matches. Expanded clones are given a class, and other clones once, few, many or no size at all.

TRBV6-2/TRBV6-3	TRBJ2-2	TRBD1	few	CASSYPEGARGLFF	TGTGCCAGCAGTTACCCAGAGGGGGCCCGGGGGCTGTTTTTT
TRBV12-3/TRBV12-4	TRBJ1-2	.	.	CASSLGLAPGYTF	TGTGCCAGCAGTTTAGGGCTTGCGCCCGGCTACACCTTC
TRBV6-2/TRBV6-3	TRBJ2-1	.	few	CATGGEVAYNEQFF	TGTGCCACCGGGGGTGAGGTCGCCTACAATGAGCAGTTCTTC
TRBV10-1	TRBJ2-3	TRBD2	.	CASSVAGGLMNTQYF	TGCGCCAGCAGTGTAGCGGGGGGCTTAATGAATACGCAGTATTTT
TRBV7-2	TRBJ2-1	.	few	CASSPGPLNNEQFF	TGTGCCAGCAGCCCTGGGCCTTTAAACAATGAGCAGTTCTTC
TRBV30	TRBJ1-4	.	medium-sized	CAWSWVRTVNEKLFF	TGTGCCTGGAGCTGGGTGCGGACAGTTAATGAAAAACTGTTTTTT
TRBV19	TRBJ2-7	.	medium-sized	CASSIFGRTYEQYF	TGTGCCAGTAGTATTTTTGGCAGAACCTACGAGCAGTACTTC
TRBV6-5	TRBJ2-7	TRBD1	medium-sized	CASSLNPTSGQFYEQYF	TGTGCCAGCAGCCTTAACCCCACTTCGGGACAGTTCTACGAGCAGTACTTC
TRBV7-6	TRBJ2-1	.	medium-sized	CASSPVNNEQFF	TGTGCCAGCAGCCCGGTCAACAATGAGCAGTTCTTC
TRBV19	TRBJ2-1	TRBD2	.	CASSKTSGVHEQFF	TGTGCCAGTAGTAAAACCAGCGGGGTACATGAGCAGTTCTTC
TRBV30	TRBJ1-4	.	medium-sized	CACRALLGANEKLFF	TGTGCCTGTAGGGCTTTGCTGGGAGCTAATGAAAAACTGTTTTTT
TRBV12-3/TRBV12-4	TRBJ2-2	TRBD1	many	CASSLRAGGTGELFF	TGTGCCAGCAGTTTACGTGCAGGGGGCACCGGGGAGCTGTTTTTT
TRBV5-6	TRBJ2-5	.	few	CASSWGDRETQYF	TGTGCCAGCAGCTGGGGGGACAGAGAGACCCAGTACTTC
TRBV7-2	TRBJ2-7	.	.	CASSLARGPGTPLNYEQYF	TGTGCCAGCAGCTTAGCGAGGGGCCCGGGAACTCCTCTAAACTACGAGCAGTACTTC
TRBV20-1	TRBJ1-6	.	.	CSISRALSPLHF	TGCAGTATCTCCCGGGCCTTGTCACCCCTCCACTTT